A few counts support the clone carrying this T cell receptor (beta chain). What it binds is unknown. This specimen comes from a study of cytotoxic CD8 clonotypes in ibrutinib-treated CLL. Across the whole study: Sample averages reached 255,043 productive templates and 80,000 to 100,000 productive rearrangements. General observations from the study: Clonality grew at ibrutinib response; at progression, it decreased back toward baseline.

The table came from immunoSEQ multiplex PCR; TCRdb's copy has only in-frame clones and leaves some out. This sample carries more than 35,000 clones, 71% of them seen once, and the ten largest clones take over 15%. The CDR3 length is 13 residues. V dropped 1 base and J dropped 10 bases, with 12 bases sitting between them. The germline V gene has CDR1 SGHRS and CDR2 YFSETQ. This clonotype originated in a human donor with chronic lymphocytic leukemia. The source material was PBMCs, sampled at disease progression, from a patient treated with ibrutinib. The rearrangement joins TRBV5-1 to TRBJ2-1; D is unresolved. The CDR3 coding sequence is TGCGCCAGCAGCTTGTCTCAGTTCGTGGAGCAGTTCTTC. Translation gives CASSLSQFVEQFF.